A single sample is the source of the 24 T cell receptor beta chains below, sequenced in a study of radiotherapy plus CTLA-4 blockade in lung cancer. Here immunoSEQ multiplex PCR was the method, and the copy in TCRdb shows in-frame clones only, minus some. The table includes about 98,000 clones, 75% to 90% detected once. This material consisted of peripheral blood, taken from a patient treated with radiotherapy plus ipilimumab. The receptors come from a human donor with non-small cell lung cancer who had a partial response to radiotherapy plus ipilimumab.

The rearrangement uses TRBV19 and TRBJ2-3, with TRBD2 identical over 9 bases. With 3 bases clipped from V and 4 bases from J, the junction kept 11 bases outside the gene matches. Germline loops: CDR1 LNHDA, CDR2 SQIVND (reference sequence). The CDR3 consists of 17 residues. The CDR3 DNA reads TGTGCCAGTAGTATCTTGTGGGGCGGGAGGGCCCCAGATACGCAGTATTTT. Translated: CASSILWGGRAPDTQYF.

The rearrangement links TRBV6-1 to TRBJ2-7; 9 bases agree with TRBD1. V lost 4 bases, J lost 2 bases, and 3 bases stayed unmatched. Germline V gives CDR1 MNHNS, CDR2 SASEGT. The CDR3 is 14 amino acids. DNA of the CDR3: TGTGCCAGCAGTGCGGACAGGGGTACCTACGAGCAGTACTTC. Translating gives CASSADRGTYEQYF.

This rearrangement joins TRBV7-3 to TRBJ2-1, with 11 positions matching TRBD2. From germline, CDR1 is SGHTA and CDR2 FQGTGA. With V trimmed by 3 bases and J by 7 bases, 8 bases remained unmatched. The CDR3 is made up of 16 amino acids. The CDR3 DNA reads as TGTGCCAGCAGCTTGACTAGCGGGAAACCGGGGAATGAGCAGTTCTTC. The encoded protein is CASSLTSGKPGNEQFF.

The J gene is TRBJ1-1, the V gene TRBV6-6; no clear D gene. Germline V gene data show CDR1 as MNHNY and CDR2 as SVGAGI (reference sequence). This CDR3 comprises 14 residues. V was trimmed by 6 bases and J by 4 bases, leaving 15 bases between them. The CDR3 DNA sequence: TGTGCCAGCAGCCTGACTGCCCGGAGCACTGAAGCTTTCTTT. This gives the protein CASSLTARSTEAFF.

This sequence joins TRBV28 and TRBJ1-2; 9 positions agree with TRBD1. The CDR3 length is 14 residues. Germline CDR1 reads MDHEN; CDR2 reads SYDVKM. V shed 3 bases, J shed 5 bases, and the junction held 4 bases outside the gene matches. CDR3 region: CASSFRDRAYGYTF. CDR3 nucleotides: TGTGCCAGCAGTTTTAGGGACAGGGCGTATGGCTACACCTTC.

The chain is built from TRBV7-8 and TRBJ1-5, with no clear D. The germline V gene encodes CDR1 SGHVS and CDR2 FQNEAQ. V was shortened by 2 bases and J by 1 base, with 9 bases between the two germline ends. This CDR3 is built from 15 residues. The CDR3 loop is CASSLRGSSNQPQHF. The CDR3 coding sequence is TGTGCCAGCAGCTTAAGAGGTAGCAGCAATCAGCCCCAGCATTTT.

This chain joins TRBV6-4 and TRBJ2-5; D perhaps matches TRBD1 (6 bases). V gave up 8 bases and J gave up 0 bases, with 13 bases separating them. The CDR3 runs 14 residues. Germline assignment: CDR1 MRHNA and CDR2 SNTAGT. CDR3 loop: CASHLGDNQETQYF. The DNA of the CDR3 is TGTGCCAGCCATTTGGGGGACAACCAAGAGACCCAGTACTTC.

The chain uses TRBV18 and TRBJ2-7; 7 nucleotides line up with TRBD1. The CDR3 is made up of 15 amino acids. J gave up 4 bases and V 0 bases, and 6 bases lay outside the gene matches. Germline lookup yields CDR1 KGHSH and CDR2 LQKENI. The CDR3 sequence: CASSPPVTGYYEQYF. CDR3 DNA sequence: TGTGCCAGCTCACCACCGGTGACAGGGTATTACGAGCAGTACTTC.

CDR3 in amino acids: CASRPYDRSYEQYF. The CDR3 DNA is TGCGCCAGCAGACCATACGACAGGAGCTACGAGCAGTACTTC. This chain connects TRBV5-1 to TRBJ2-7; possibly TRBD1 for D (6 bases). Germline V gene data show CDR1 as SGHRS and CDR2 as YFSETQ. V was cut by 5 bases and J by 3 bases, with 15 bases left in between. The CDR3 totals 14 residues.

A few counts support this clone. CDR3 sequence (DNA): TGTGCCAGCACCACACCTAGGGACAGGAATGGCTACACCTTC. It is translated as CASTTPRDRNGYTF. V gene TRBV28 combines with J gene TRBJ1-2, with 8 bases that match TRBD1. Germline values: CDR1 MDHEN, CDR2 SYDVKM. After removal of 7 bases from V and 6 bases from J, the junction contained 10 bases not matched to a gene. CDR3 size: 14 residues.

The table lists this clone with a count of one. This chain links TRBV7-8 with TRBJ1-5; D remains ambiguous. Germline V CDR1 and CDR2: SGHVS, FQNEAQ. Between the trimmed V and J ends, which lost 4 bases and 3 bases, there was a span of 4 bases. The CDR3 is 12 amino acids. This CDR3 is CASSSNNQPQHF. The CDR3 DNA sequence: TGTGCCAGCAGCTCCAACAATCAGCCCCAGCATTTT.

This chain joins TRBV6-6 and TRBJ2-1; a weak D match, TRBD1 (6 bases). The germline V gene has CDR1 MNHNY and CDR2 SVGAGI (reference sequence). V shed 5 bases and J shed 3 bases, with 17 bases lying between them. The length of the CDR3 is 16 residues. For the CDR3, the DNA is TGTGCCAGCAGTCGCGAGGGGGTTAATGGCTACAATGAGCAGTTCTTC. It yields the protein CASSREGVNGYNEQFF.

V is TRBV7-3 and J is TRBJ2-5; D may be TRBD1 (6 bases). The germline gives CDR1 SGHTA, CDR2 FQGTGA. The CDR3 covers 14 residues. Trimming took off 0 bases at V and 1 base at J, with 6 bases between the two ends. CDR3 nucleotide sequence: TGTGCCAGCAGCTTAACAGGGGGCCAAGAGACCCAGTACTTC. Protein product: CASSLTGGQETQYF.

This clone is a singleton in its sample. V usage is TRBV29-1 and J usage is TRBJ2-1; 12 nucleotides agree with TRBD2. Looked up from germline, CDR1 is SQVTM and CDR2 is ANQGSEA. Losses at the gene ends were 5 bases for V and 3 bases for J; bases not matched to a gene: 2. This CDR3 contains 14 residues. This CDR3 reads CSVPTSGSYNEQFF. Here the CDR3 DNA reads TGCAGCGTTCCGACTAGCGGGAGCTACAATGAGCAGTTCTTC.

The genes are TRBV10-1 and TRBJ2-2; 12 bases line up with TRBD2. The CDR3 is made up of 18 amino acids. The V and J ends lost 4 bases and 0 bases, in that order; junction bases with no gene match: 6. Germline CDR1 is WNHNN and CDR2 is SYGVQD (reference sequence). The CDR3 reads CASSGGTSGRTNTGELFF. The CDR3 nucleotides are TGCGCCAGCAGTGGCGGGACTAGCGGGCGAACGAACACCGGGGAGCTGTTTTTT.

This clone was seen a handful of times. This sample also contains other DNA sequences that code for the same CDR3. CDR3 in amino acids: CASSLQGTEAFF. CDR3 nucleotides: TGTGCCAGCAGTTTACAGGGCACTGAAGCTTTCTTT. The V and J genes are TRBV28 and TRBJ1-1, with D perhaps TRBD1 (5 bases). Trimming took off 2 bases at V and 4 bases at J, with 5 bases between the two ends. Germline CDR1 MDHEN, CDR2 SYDVKM. This CDR3 contains 12 residues.

V usage is TRBV15 and J usage is TRBJ2-7; the D gene is possibly TRBD2 (5 bases). The V end was cut by 2 bases, the J end by 2 bases, with 16 bases between. Looked up from germline, CDR1 is LNHNV and CDR2 is YYDKDF (reference sequence). The CDR3 is 16 residues long. CDR3 nucleotide sequence: TGTGCCACCAGCAGACGAAGCGGCGTCCGACCCTACGAGCAGTACTTC. Encoded protein: CATSRRSGVRPYEQYF.

The V call is TRBV29-1, the J call TRBJ1-2; 7 nucleotides align to TRBD1. The CDR3 spans 12 residues. Germline-derived CDR1 and CDR2 are SQVTM and ANQGSEA. V was pared by 7 bases and J by 8 bases, with 10 bases of the junction left unmatched. CDR3 nucleotides: TGCAGCGGGGGACAGACAGGGAAAGGCTACACCTTC. Residues: CSGGQTGKGYTF.

The chain has TRBV18 and TRBJ1-1; D not resolved. Trimming shortened V by 2 bases and J by 11 bases, and 12 bases separated the two germline ends. The CDR3 spans 12 residues. Looked up from germline, CDR1 is KGHSH and CDR2 is LQKENI. The DNA for the CDR3 is TGTGCCAGCTCACCAAGGGCTCGCGGGGCTTTCTTT. As protein: CASSPRARGAFF.

The chain couples TRBV6-5 to TRBJ1-1, with 9 bases matching TRBD1. J lost 3 bases, V lost 10 bases, and 6 bases had no gene match. Looked up from germline, CDR1 is MNHEY and CDR2 is SVGAGI. CDR3 length: 13 amino acids. CDR3 in DNA: TGTGCCACCCTAGACAGGGGGGACACTGAAGCTTTCTTT. Translated: CATLDRGDTEAFF.

V is TRBV27 and J is TRBJ2-1; TRBD2 agrees at 13 bases. This CDR3 has 16 residues. V was clipped by 6 bases and J by 7 bases; unmatched bases: 9. Germline CDR1 reads MNHEY; CDR2 reads SMNVEV (reference sequence). Here the CDR3 DNA reads TGTGCCAGCAGCCGAGCCGGGACTAGCGGGATAAATGAGCAGTTCTTC. Its protein product is CASSRAGTSGINEQFF.

The CDR3 reads CASSESTSGRGDIQYF. CDR3 nucleotides: TGTGCCAGCAGTGAATCCACTAGCGGGAGAGGAGACATTCAGTACTTC. V and J are TRBV6-1 and TRBJ2-4; 11 nucleotides line up with TRBD2. With 2 bases clipped from V and 8 bases from J, the junction kept 8 bases outside the gene matches. Germline V gene sequence: CDR1 MNHNS, CDR2 SASEGT. CDR3 length: 16 residues.

The rearrangement links TRBV9 to TRBJ2-1; TRBD2 is a possible D gene (6 bases). Trimming removed 4 bases from V and 7 bases from J, with 9 bases in between. CDR1 SGDLS and CDR2 YYNGEE come from the germline V gene. There are 12 residues in the CDR3. CDR3 sequence reads: CASSPGLNEQFF. The CDR3 DNA follows: TGTGCCAGCAGCCCTGGACTAAATGAGCAGTTCTTC.

This chain uses TRBV11-2 with TRBJ2-1; 10 positions match TRBD2. Unmatched junction bases numbered 17, after V lost 1 base and J lost 8 bases. Germline-derived CDR1 and CDR2 are SGHAT and FQNNGV. The CDR3 extends over 19 amino acids. The CDR3 loop is CASSLVGPHLAGDHHEQFF. The CDR3 nucleotides read TGTGCCAGCAGCTTAGTGGGGCCCCACCTAGCGGGAGATCATCATGAGCAGTTCTTC.